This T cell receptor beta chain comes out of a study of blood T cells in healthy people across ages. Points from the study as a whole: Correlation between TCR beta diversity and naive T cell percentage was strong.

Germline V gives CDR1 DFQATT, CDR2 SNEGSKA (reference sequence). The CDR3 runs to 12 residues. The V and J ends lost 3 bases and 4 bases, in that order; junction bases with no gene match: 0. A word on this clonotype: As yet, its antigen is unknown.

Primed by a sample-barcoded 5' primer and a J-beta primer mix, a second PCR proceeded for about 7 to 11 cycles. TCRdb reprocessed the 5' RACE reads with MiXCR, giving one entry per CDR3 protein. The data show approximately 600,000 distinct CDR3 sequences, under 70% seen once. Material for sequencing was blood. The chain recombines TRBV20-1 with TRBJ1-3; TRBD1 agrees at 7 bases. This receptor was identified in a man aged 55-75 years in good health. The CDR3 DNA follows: TGCAGTGCTAGGGGACAGGGAAACACCATATATTTT. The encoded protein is CSARGQGNTIYF.